Shown below are 14 T cell receptor beta chains from a single sample sequenced in a study of blood T cell repertoires in COVID-19. Sequenced by immunoSEQ multiplex PCR; TCRdb stores in-frame clones only, minus some. The data contain about 97,000 clones, roughly four fifths of them singletons. Sequencing was done on a sample of peripheral blood. The receptors shown here come from a man aged 40-55 years with active or convalescent COVID-19.

The rearrangement links TRBV4-2 to TRBJ1-6; D unresolved. The V gene's germline CDR1 is LGHNA and CDR2 YNFKEQ. V lost 3 bases to trimming and J lost 0 bases, with 15 bases between them. The CDR3 spans 18 residues. CDR3 sequence reads: CASSQDPLGSSYNSPLHF. CDR3 nucleotides: TGTGCCAGCAGCCAGGACCCCCTGGGGAGCTCCTATAATTCACCCCTCCACTTT.

This chain connects TRBV7-6 to TRBJ2-7; 8 bases match TRBD1. CDR1 and CDR2 from the germline V gene are SGHVS and FNYEAQ. This CDR3 has 16 residues. V trimming: 1 base; J trimming: 7 bases; junction bases outside the gene matches: 12. This CDR3 is CASSLGARQGAGEQYF. The CDR3 nucleotides are TGTGCCAGCAGCTTAGGGGCTCGGCAGGGGGCAGGGGAGCAGTACTTC.

The chain has TRBV6-5 and TRBJ2-2; 9 nucleotides match TRBD1. This CDR3 has 15 amino acids. CDR1 MNHEY and CDR2 SVGAGI come from the germline V gene. With V trimmed by 6 bases and J by 4 bases, 6 bases remained unmatched. The CDR3 nucleotides read TGTGCCAGCAGAAGGACAGGGGAGGTCACCGGGGAGCTGTTTTTT. Protein product: CASRRTGEVTGELFF.

The V and J genes are TRBV28 and TRBJ2-1, with a possible D match to TRBD2 (6 bases). The CDR3 is made up of 15 amino acids. Trimming shortened V by 3 bases and J by 7 bases, and 16 bases separated the two germline ends. Germline CDR1 and CDR2: MDHEN and SYDVKM. CDR3 protein: CASSLGGLTRNEQFF. CDR3 DNA: TGTGCCAGCAGTTTGGGGGGACTTACGAGGAATGAGCAGTTCTTC.

This chain connects TRBV19 to TRBJ1-4; D may be TRBD1 (6 bases). Trimming took 5 bases from V and 4 from J, leaving 14 bases between them. This CDR3 has 15 residues. The germline V gene encodes CDR1 LNHDA and CDR2 SQIVND (reference sequence). CDR3 protein: CASSARGAGNEKLFF. In nucleotides, the CDR3 is TGTGCCAGTAGTGCCAGGGGAGCTGGTAATGAAAAACTGTTTTTT.

This clone was recorded many times. The chain recombines TRBV3-1 (or the pseudogene TRBV3-2) with TRBJ1-2; D perhaps matches TRBD1 (5 bases). V lost 4 bases and J 4 bases, leaving 13 bases between the germline ends. The CDR3 is made up of 14 amino acids. Germline CDR1 is LGHDT and CDR2 is YNNKEL (reference sequence). The CDR3 nucleotides are TGTGCCAGCAGCCCGGACGGGGGTTTCTATGGCTACACCTTC. This sequence encodes CASSPDGGFYGYTF.

The rearrangement joins TRBV6-1 to TRBJ1-1, with TRBD1 as a possible D gene (5 bases). Trimming pared 2 bases from V and 0 bases from J, leaving 10 bases between. CDR1 and CDR2 from the germline V gene are MNHNS and SASEGT. The CDR3 consists of 15 residues. The CDR3 loop reads CASSESGGMNTEAFF. For the CDR3, the DNA is TGTGCCAGCAGTGAATCGGGGGGGATGAACACTGAAGCTTTCTTT.

The gene calls are TRBV5-1 and TRBJ2-2, with TRBD1 matching over 10 bases. Germline CDR1 reads SGHRS; CDR2 reads YFSETQ. V was clipped by 0 bases and J by 4 bases; unmatched bases: 3. CDR3 length equals 16 residues. The CDR3 sequence: CASSLGQGAGTGELFF. DNA for the CDR3: TGCGCCAGCAGCTTGGGACAGGGGGCAGGCACCGGGGAGCTGTTTTTT. Filled out from reference TRBV5-1 and TRBJ2-2, the complete variable domain reads KAGVTQTPRYLIKTRGQQVTLSCSPISGHRSVSWYQQTPGQGLQFLFEYFSETQRNKGNFPGRFSGRQFSNSRSEMNVSTLELGDSALYLCASSLGQGAGTGELFFGEGSRLTVL.

This chain joins TRBV23-1 and TRBJ1-2; 7 bases fit TRBD1. TRBV23-1 qualifies as an ORF whose function is uncertain. The CDR3 consists of 12 residues. Trimming took 7 bases from V and 6 from J; bases not matched to a gene: 5. The CDR3 DNA reads as TGCGCCAGCACCCGACAGGGAAATGGCTACACCTTC. This encodes CASTRQGNGYTF.

The chain uses TRBV5-1 and TRBJ2-7, with 9 positions matching TRBD2. CDR1 and CDR2 from the germline V gene are SGHRS and YFSETQ. This CDR3 region has 14 residues. The junction had 7 bases not matched to a gene; V was cut back by 0 bases and J by 9 bases. The CDR3 is CASSLDLAGSGQYF. In DNA form, the CDR3 reads TGCGCCAGCAGCTTGGATCTAGCGGGGTCGGGGCAGTACTTC. The whole variable domain, filled in from reference TRBV5-1 and TRBJ2-7, reads KAGVTQTPRYLIKTRGQQVTLSCSPISGHRSVSWYQQTPGQGLQFLFEYFSETQRNKGNFPGRFSGRQFSNSRSEMNVSTLELGDSALYLCASSLDLAGSGQYFGPGTRLTVT.

V and J are TRBV2 and TRBJ1-5, with 7 bases that match TRBD1. Germline assignment: CDR1 SNHLY and CDR2 FYNNEI. V trimming: 6 bases; J trimming: 0 bases; junction bases outside the gene matches: 5. The CDR3 has 15 residues. CDR3: CASSLGQLSNQPQHF. The CDR3 bases are TGTGCCAGCAGCCTGGGACAGCTTAGCAATCAGCCCCAGCATTTT.

V and J are TRBV21-1 and TRBJ1-5; the D call in the table, TRBD1, was not verified against the DNA. TRBV21-1 is termed a pseudogene. The CDR3 has 17 residues. The CDR3, as DNA: TGTGCCAGCAGCACTCCGGGACAGGGATGGGGCAATCAGCCCCAGCATTTT. Translation gives CASSTPGQGWGNQPQHF.

This clone has just one count. The chain is built from TRBV27 and TRBJ2-5, with D tentatively TRBD2 (6 bases). The CDR3 runs 16 residues. Germline assignment: CDR1 MNHEY and CDR2 SMNVEV (reference sequence). The V gene lost 5 bases and the J gene lost 5 bases, with 21 bases spanning the gap. This CDR3 is CASSRPVAGKAETQYF. CDR3 nucleotide sequence: TGTGCCAGCAGTCGACCCGTGGCGGGGAAGGCGGAGACCCAGTACTTC.

A few counts support this clone. V and J are TRBV11-2 and TRBJ1-5; D call uncertain. The CDR3 length is 13 residues. The V end was cut by 1 base, the J end by 5 bases, with 6 bases between. Germline V gene lookup returns CDR1 SGHAT and CDR2 FQNNGV. The CDR3 region has the DNA TGTGCCAGCAGCTTAGCTCGGGATCAGCCCCAGCATTTT. It encodes CASSLARDQPQHF.